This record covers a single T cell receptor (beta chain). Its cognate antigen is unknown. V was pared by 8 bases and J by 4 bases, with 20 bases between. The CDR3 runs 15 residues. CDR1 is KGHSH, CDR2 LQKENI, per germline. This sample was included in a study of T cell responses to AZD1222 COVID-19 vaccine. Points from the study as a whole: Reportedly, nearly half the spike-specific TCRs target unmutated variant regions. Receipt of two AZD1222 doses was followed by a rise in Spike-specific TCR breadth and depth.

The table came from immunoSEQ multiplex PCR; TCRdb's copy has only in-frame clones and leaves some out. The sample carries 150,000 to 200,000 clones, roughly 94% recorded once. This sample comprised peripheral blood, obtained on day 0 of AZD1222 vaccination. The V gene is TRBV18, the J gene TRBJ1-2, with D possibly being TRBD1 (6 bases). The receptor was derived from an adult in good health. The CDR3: CASRWGQAGLYGYTF. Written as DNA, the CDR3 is TGTGCCAGCCGCTGGGGGCAGGCCGGCCTCTATGGCTACACCTTC.